Described below is a single T cell receptor (beta chain) sequence and its context. Its antigen is undetermined. This sample is drawn from a study of cytomegalovirus exposure and HLA in healthy donors. Study outcomes and limitations: Reports indicated that the classifier achieved high specificity and sensitivity in diagnosing cytomegalovirus status. The majority of TCR sequences were rare, yet some public TCRs appeared in many donors. Later analysis associated a missense DCLRE1C variant with TCR beta V- and J-gene trimming. As a later analysis revealed, most CMV-associated TCR beta chains appeared HLA-restricted.

Germline V CDR1 and CDR2: WSHSY, SAAADI. The CDR3 has 13 amino acids. Trimming took off 8 bases at V and 2 bases at J, with 12 bases between the two ends. Amplification used 60 Vbeta primers and 13 Jbeta primers. Using immunoSEQ multiplex PCR, the repertoire was profiled, and TCRdb retains in-frame clones only, with some absent. Of approximately 200,000 clones in the sample, roughly 81% were seen once. This clonotype was sampled from a young woman in good health and CMV-seropositive. The chain combines TRBV10-2 with TRBJ2-5; D gene unclear. The specimen was PBMCs. Written as DNA, the CDR3 is TGCGCCAGCGCCCTAGTAAGGCAAGAGACCCAGTACTTC. This gives the protein CASALVRQETQYF.